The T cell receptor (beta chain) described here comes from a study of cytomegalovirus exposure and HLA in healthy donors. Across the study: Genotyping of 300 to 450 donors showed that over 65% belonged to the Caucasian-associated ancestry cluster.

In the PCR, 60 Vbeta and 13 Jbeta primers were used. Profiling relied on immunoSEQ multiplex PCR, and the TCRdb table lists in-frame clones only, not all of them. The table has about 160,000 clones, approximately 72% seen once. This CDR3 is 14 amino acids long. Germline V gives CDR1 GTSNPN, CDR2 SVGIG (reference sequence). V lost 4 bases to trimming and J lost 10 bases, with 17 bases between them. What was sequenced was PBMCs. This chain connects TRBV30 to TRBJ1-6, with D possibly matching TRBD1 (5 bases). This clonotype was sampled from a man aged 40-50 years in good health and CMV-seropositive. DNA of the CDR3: TGTGCCTGGATGGGGTCGGGGAGGGGATCACCCCTCCACTTT. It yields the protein CAWMGSGRGSPLHF.